A selection of T cell receptor beta chains follows, all from one sample in a study of T cell responses to AZD1222 COVID-19 vaccine. Libraries were prepared by immunoSEQ multiplex PCR; TCRdb keeps only in-frame clonotypes and omits some of them. The sample has roughly 67,000 clones; about 87% are singletons. This specimen consisted of peripheral blood, obtained on day 0 of AZD1222 vaccination. The receptors were gathered from an adult in good health. Both conserved end residues are part of each CDR3. The D gene is left open where the match is weak. Part of the rows lack a size; the others show once, few, many or a class for expanded clones.

cdr3_length	clone_size	v_call	d_call	j_call	cdr3_aa	cdr3_nt
18	.	TRBV6-1	.	TRBJ2-7	CASSERFGVGGLTYEQYF	TGTGCCAGCAGTGAAAGGTTCGGGGTGGGTGGCCTTACCTACGAGCAGTACTTC
14	.	TRBV10-2	TRBD2	TRBJ2-7	CASSGTGGTYEQYF	TGCGCCAGCAGTGGAACGGGAGGAACCTACGAGCAGTACTTC
15	.	TRBV7-2	.	TRBJ1-1	CASSLEGGMNTEAFF	TGTGCCAGCAGCTTAGAGGGGGGTATGAACACTGAAGCTTTCTTT
15	.	TRBV7-2	.	TRBJ1-3	CASSQQKRAGNTIYF	TGTGCCAGCAGCCAACAGAAGCGGGCCGGAAACACCATATATTTT
12	once	TRBV9	.	TRBJ2-3	CASSGDLDTQYF	TGTGCCAGCAGCGGGGACTTAGATACGCAGTATTTT
15	.	TRBV7-9	TRBD2	TRBJ2-1	CASSLGLAEHNEQFF	TGTGCCAGCAGCCTGGGACTAGCGGAGCACAATGAGCAGTTCTTC
16	.	TRBV19	TRBD2	TRBJ2-5	CASSIRAGGFQETQYF	TGTGCCAGTAGTATAAGAGCGGGAGGGTTTCAAGAGACCCAGTACTTC
13	.	TRBV12-3/TRBV12-4	.	TRBJ1-5	CASTPARWQPQHF	TGTGCCAGCACCCCAGCCCGATGGCAGCCCCAGCATTTT
18	.	TRBV28	TRBD2	TRBJ2-3	CASSPTSGGLHITDTQYF	TGTGCCAGCAGCCCTACTAGCGGGGGGCTCCACATCACAGATACGCAGTATTTT
13	.	TRBV7-3	.	TRBJ2-5	CASSFGGAGTQYF	TGTGCCAGCAGCTTTGGAGGGGCGGGGACCCAGTACTTC
15	.	TRBV7-9	.	TRBJ1-6	CASSLSGGGGTPLHF	TGTGCCAGCAGCTTAAGTGGAGGAGGGGGTACACCCCTCCACTTT
15	.	TRBV5-1	TRBD1	TRBJ2-5	CASSFGDRVQETQYF	TGCGCCAGCAGCTTCGGGGACAGGGTACAAGAGACCCAGTACTTC
13	.	TRBV29-1	.	TRBJ2-7	CSTLGEGVEEQYF	TGCAGCACGTTAGGTGAGGGAGTGGAGGAGCAGTACTTC
17	.	TRBV3-1/TRBV3-2	.	TRBJ2-4	CASSQDLTGLAKNIQYF	TGTGCCAGCAGCCAAGATCTCACAGGGTTAGCCAAAAACATTCAGTACTTC
17	few	TRBV11-2	.	TRBJ2-2	CASSLPTGTANTGELFF	TGTGCCAGCAGCTTACCGACCGGGACGGCTAACACCGGGGAGCTGTTTTTT
12	.	TRBV29-1	TRBD1	TRBJ1-2	CSGGDRNYGYTF	TGCAGCGGGGGGGACAGAAACTATGGCTACACCTTC
11	.	TRBV5-3	.	TRBJ1-1	CARSPGTEAFF	TGTGCCAGAAGCCCTGGGACTGAAGCTTTCTTT
12	.	TRBV6-5	.	TRBJ1-1	CAAGIPPTEAFF	TGTGCCGCAGGCATCCCACCTACTGAAGCTTTCTTT
14	.	TRBV6-5	TRBD1	TRBJ1-1	CASSYSGQRTEAFF	TGTGCCAGCAGTTACTCGGGACAGAGGACTGAAGCTTTCTTT
13	few	TRBV28	TRBD1	TRBJ1-5	CASIDRGRQPQHF	TGTGCCAGCATTGACAGGGGTCGTCAGCCCCAGCATTTT
14	.	TRBV7-2	.	TRBJ1-3	CASSPPPSGNTIYF	TGTGCCAGCAGCCCACCCCCCTCTGGAAACACCATATATTTT
16	.	TRBV6-1	TRBD2	TRBJ2-1	CASSEDASGRVREQFF	TGTGCCAGCAGTGAAGACGCTAGCGGGAGAGTTAGAGAGCAGTTCTTC
12	.	TRBV19	.	TRBJ1-2	CASLGQIYGYTF	TGTGCCAGTCTCGGGCAGATTTATGGCTACACCTTC
14	.	TRBV27	TRBD1	TRBJ2-7	CASRHTGGSDEQYF	TGTGCCAGCAGACATACAGGGGGTAGCGACGAGCAGTACTTC
13	few	TRBV4-3	TRBD1	TRBJ2-7	CASSQRTGNEQYF	TGCGCCAGCAGCCAAAGGACAGGGAACGAGCAGTACTTC
11	once	TRBV9	TRBD1	TRBJ1-2	CASSGGQGVTF	TGTGCCAGCAGCGGAGGACAGGGGGTCACCTTC
13	.	TRBV30	TRBD2	TRBJ2-7	CAWGLAGSYEQYF	TGTGCCTGGGGACTAGCGGGGAGCTACGAGCAGTACTTC
14	.	TRBV6-5	.	TRBJ2-7	CASTWRSATYEQYF	TGTGCCAGCACTTGGCGTAGCGCGACCTACGAGCAGTACTTC
17	.	TRBV2	.	TRBJ2-6	CASSGSLVSWGANVLTF	TGTGCCAGCAGTGGTTCACTAGTATCGTGGGGGGCCAACGTCCTGACTTTC
14	.	TRBV27	.	TRBJ2-3	CASSRGTKTDTQYF	TGTGCCAGCAGTCGCGGGACGAAAACAGATACGCAGTATTTT
16	few	TRBV19	TRBD1	TRBJ1-2	CASSIGFSGTGHGYTF	TGTGCCAGTAGTATAGGTTTCTCCGGGACAGGGCATGGCTACACCTTC
19	.	TRBV11-3	.	TRBJ2-1	CASSPRHPGDLSSYNEQFF	TGTGCCAGCAGCCCCCGCCACCCGGGAGACCTCAGCTCCTACAATGAGCAGTTCTTC
15	once	TRBV2	.	TRBJ1-1	CASSENLGGNTEAFF	TGTGCCAGCAGTGAAAATCTTGGGGGGAACACTGAAGCTTTCTTT
12	once	TRBV3-1/TRBV3-2	.	TRBJ1-6	CASSPASLPLHF	TGTGCCAGCAGCCCAGCCAGTTTACCCCTCCACTTT
16	.	TRBV30	TRBD2	TRBJ2-5	CAHNYGSSGRSRTQYF	TGTGCCCACAATTACGGGTCTAGCGGGAGGTCTCGGACCCAGTACTTC